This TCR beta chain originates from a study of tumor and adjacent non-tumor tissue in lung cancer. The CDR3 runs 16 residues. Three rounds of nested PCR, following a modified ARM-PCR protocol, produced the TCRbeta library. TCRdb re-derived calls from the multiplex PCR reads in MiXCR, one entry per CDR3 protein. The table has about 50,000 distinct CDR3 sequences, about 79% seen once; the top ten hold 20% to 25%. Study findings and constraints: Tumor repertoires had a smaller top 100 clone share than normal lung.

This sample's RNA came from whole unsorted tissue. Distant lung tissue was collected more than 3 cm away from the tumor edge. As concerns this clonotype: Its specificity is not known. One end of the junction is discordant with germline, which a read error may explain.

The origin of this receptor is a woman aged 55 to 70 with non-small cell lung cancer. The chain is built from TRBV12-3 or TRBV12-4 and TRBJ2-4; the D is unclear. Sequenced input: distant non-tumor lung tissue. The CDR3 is CANSIITQLAKNIQYF. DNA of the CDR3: TGTGCCAACAGTATAATCACCCAACTAGCCAAAAACATTCAGTACTTC.